This T cell receptor (beta chain) was captured by sequencing in a study of monozygotic twins with inflammatory bowel disease. Broader study findings: Patient repertoires may carry noise from differing immunosuppressive treatments.

This CDR3 is 14 amino acids long. From germline, CDR1 is SGHNT and CDR2 YENEEA. Reanalyzing the 5' RACE reads, TCRdb keeps one entry per CDR3 protein, without DNA. The repertoire table contains approximately 120,000 distinct CDR3 sequences. On this clonotype: Its antigen is still unknown.

This receptor was obtained from a human donor with ulcerative colitis or Crohn's disease, or a healthy co-twin of an affected twin (not recorded which). Sequencing input: blood. This chain connects TRBV11-3 to TRBJ1-4; no DNA is available, so the TRBD1 call from TCRdb remains unchecked. CDR3 region: CASSVGGYNEKLFF.